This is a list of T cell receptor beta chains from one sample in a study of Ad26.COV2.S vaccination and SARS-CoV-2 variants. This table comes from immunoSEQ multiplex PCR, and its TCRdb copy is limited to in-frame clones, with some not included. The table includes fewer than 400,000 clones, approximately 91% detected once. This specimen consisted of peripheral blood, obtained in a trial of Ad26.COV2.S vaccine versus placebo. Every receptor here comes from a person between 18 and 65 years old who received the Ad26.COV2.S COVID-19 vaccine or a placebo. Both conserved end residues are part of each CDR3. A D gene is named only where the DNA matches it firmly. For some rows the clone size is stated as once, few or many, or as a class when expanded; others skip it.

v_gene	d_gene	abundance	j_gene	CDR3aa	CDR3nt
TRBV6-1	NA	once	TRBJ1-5	CASSELGFSNQPQHF	TGTGCCAGCAGTGAATTAGGGTTTAGCAATCAGCCCCAGCATTTT
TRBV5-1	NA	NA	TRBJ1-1	CASSLTGTNTEAFF	TGCGCCAGCAGCTTGACGGGGACGAACACTGAAGCTTTCTTT
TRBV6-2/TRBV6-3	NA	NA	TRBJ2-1	CASSPIHGDNFYNEQFF	TGTGCCAGCAGTCCAATACATGGGGACAACTTCTACAATGAGCAGTTCTTC
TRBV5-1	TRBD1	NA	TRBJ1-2	CASSLDRGSYGYTF	TGCGCCAGCAGCTTGGACAGGGGGTCCTATGGCTACACCTTC
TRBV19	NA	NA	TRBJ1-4	CASSISRASSEKLFF	TGTGCCAGTAGCATCTCCAGGGCGTCGAGTGAAAAACTGTTTTTT
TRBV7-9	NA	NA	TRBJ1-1	CASSLHLPGRMNTEAFF	TGTGCCAGCAGCTTACATTTGCCAGGGAGAATGAACACTGAAGCTTTCTTT
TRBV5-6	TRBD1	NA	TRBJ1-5	CASSRDREYNQPQHF	TGTGCCAGCAGCCGGGACAGGGAATACAATCAGCCCCAGCATTTT
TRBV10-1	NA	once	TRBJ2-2	CASSRTGTGELFF	TGCGCCAGCAGCCGAACAGGCACCGGGGAGCTGTTTTTT
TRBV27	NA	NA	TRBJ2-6	CASSPLGGAGANVLTF	TGTGCCAGCAGTCCCCTCGGAGGGGCAGGGGCCAACGTCCTGACTTTC
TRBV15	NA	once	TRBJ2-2	CATSDSYTGELFF	TGTGCCACCAGCGACTCCTACACCGGGGAGCTGTTTTTT
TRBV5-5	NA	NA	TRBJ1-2	CASSLGVSFMDGYTF	TGTGCCAGCAGCTTGGGTGTCTCCTTTATGGATGGCTACACCTTC
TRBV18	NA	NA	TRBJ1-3	CASSPPMGTGNTIYF	TGTGCCAGCTCACCACCGATGGGGACTGGAAACACCATATATTTT
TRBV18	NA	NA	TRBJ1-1	CASSPPVGQSSEAFF	TGTGCCAGCTCACCACCGGTCGGACAGTCCTCTGAAGCTTTCTTT
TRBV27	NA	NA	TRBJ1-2	CASRQRGGGYTF	TGTGCCAGCAGACAAAGAGGGGGTGGCTACACCTTC
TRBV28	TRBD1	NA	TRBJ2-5	CASSFSGQGGETQYF	TGTGCCAGCAGTTTTTCCGGACAGGGTGGGGAGACCCAGTACTTC
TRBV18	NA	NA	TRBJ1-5	CASSPGGGFNQPQHF	TGTGCCAGCTCACCCGGAGGGGGATTCAATCAGCCCCAGCATTTT
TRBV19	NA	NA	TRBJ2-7	CASSIAGGIAPYEQYF	TGTGCCAGTAGTATAGCAGGCGGGATAGCTCCCTACGAGCAGTACTTC
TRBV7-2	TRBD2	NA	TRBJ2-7	CASSVSGALSYEQYF	TGTGCCAGCAGCGTAAGCGGGGCCCTCTCCTACGAGCAGTACTTC
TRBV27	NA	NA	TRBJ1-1	CASSLSRGVRVNTEAFF	TGTGCCAGCAGTTTATCGCGTGGGGTACGGGTGAACACTGAAGCTTTCTTT
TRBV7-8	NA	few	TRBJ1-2	CASSLAAEFYGYTF	TGTGCCAGCAGCTTAGCGGCGGAGTTCTATGGCTACACCTTC
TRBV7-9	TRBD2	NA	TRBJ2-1	CASSLPGLAGSSYNEQFF	TGTGCCAGCAGCTTACCCGGACTAGCGGGGAGCTCCTACAATGAGCAGTTCTTC
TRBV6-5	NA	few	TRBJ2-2	CATHGGGGNTGELFF	TGTGCCACCCACGGGGGCGGGGGGAACACCGGGGAGCTGTTTTTT